Listed here are 10 T cell receptor beta chains from one sample, sequenced in a study of T cells in Graves' hyperthyroidism and ophthalmopathy. Regions amplified from RNA transcripts were the TCR beta CDR3 regions. HTBI primers were used for first-round RT-PCR of the TCR CDR3. TCRdb re-derived calls from the multiplex PCR reads in MiXCR, one entry per CDR3 protein. The sample consists of some 350,000 distinct CDR3 sequences, under 20% of them appearing once. Sequencing input: blood. Receptor source: a woman aged 18-30 years with Graves' hyperthyroidism.

V usage is TRBV14 and J usage is TRBJ2-7, with a possible D match to TRBD2 (7 bases). The CDR3 runs to 16 residues. CDR1 is SGHDN and CDR2 is FVKESK in the germline V gene. V shed 1 base and J shed 9 bases, with 22 bases lying between them. CDR3 nucleotide sequence: TGTGCCAGCAGCCAAGGAGGGGGGGTTGTAGAACGAGTGCAGTACTTC. Its translation is CASSQGGGVVERVQYF.

Only a few counts were recorded for this clonotype. This chain connects TRBV7-6 to TRBJ1-4; a weak D match, TRBD1 (6 bases). The CDR3 covers 15 residues. Trimming stripped 6 bases from V and 10 bases from J, with 21 bases between. The V gene's germline CDR1 is SGHVS and CDR2 FNYEAQ. CDR3 region: CASSSGGNGGAKLFF. The DNA of the CDR3 is TGTGCCAGCAGTTCGGGCGGGAACGGGGGGGCAAAACTGTTTTTT. The whole variable domain, remainder taken from reference TRBV7-6 and TRBJ1-4, is GAGVSQSPRYKVTKRGQDVALRCDPISGHVSLYWYRQALGQGPEFLTYFNYEAQQDKSGLPNDRFSAERPEGSISTLTIQRTEQRDSAMYRCASSSGGNGGAKLFFGSGTQLSVL.

This clonotype was counted at least ten times. CDR3 residues: CASGPGSFQETQYF. CDR3 bases: TGCGCCAGCGGACCAGGCAGCTTCCAAGAGACCCAGTACTTC. The chain uses TRBV5-1 and TRBJ2-5; D not resolved. CDR1 and CDR2 (germline): SGHRS, YFSETQ. This CDR3 has 14 residues. Trimming took off 7 bases at V and 1 base at J, with 14 bases between the two ends.

The DNA for the CDR3 is TGCAGTGCTATCCGACTAGCACAAAGCACAGATACGCAGTATTTT. Protein product: CSAIRLAQSTDTQYF. The chain employs TRBV20-1 and TRBJ2-3; TRBD2 agrees at 7 bases. This CDR3 is 15 amino acids long. V trimming: 4 bases; J trimming: 0 bases; junction bases outside the gene matches: 7. In germline, CDR1 is DFQATT, CDR2 SNEGSKA (reference sequence).

This clonotype has a count of ten or more. The chain recombines TRBV24-1 with TRBJ2-2; the D gene is possibly TRBD1 (5 bases). V was shortened by 5 bases and J by 5 bases, with 17 bases between the two germline ends. This CDR3 region has 16 residues. CDR1 is KGHDR and CDR2 is SFDVKD in the germline V gene. The CDR3 protein is CATSGAGRINTGELFF. The CDR3 nucleotides read TGTGCCACCAGTGGGGCAGGGCGAATCAATACCGGGGAGCTGTTTTTT.

Many counts were recorded for this clonotype. The J gene is TRBJ2-6, the V gene TRBV7-8; D may be TRBD2 (5 bases). The CDR3 has 16 amino acids. V was clipped by 1 base and J by 2 bases, with 9 bases between them. Germline CDR1 is SGHVS and CDR2 is FQNEAQ. CDR3 nucleotide sequence: TGTGCCAGCAGCTTAGACTCGGGAACTGGGGCCAACGTCCTGACTTTC. Its translation: CASSLDSGTGANVLTF.

The chain carries TRBV19 and TRBJ2-2; D remains unclear. The CDR3 spans 15 residues. V lost 5 bases, J lost 4 bases, and 14 bases lay in between. Germline V CDR1 and CDR2: LNHDA, SQIVND (reference sequence). The CDR3 here is CASSFDRVFTGELFF. CDR3 coding DNA: TGTGCCAGTAGTTTCGACCGGGTCTTCACCGGGGAGCTGTTTTTT.

The chain is built from TRBV20-1 and TRBJ1-2; TRBD1 aligns across 8 bases. This CDR3 is built from 20 residues. CDR1 and CDR2 (germline): DFQATT, SNEGSKA (reference sequence). Losses at the gene ends were 5 bases for V and 4 bases for J; bases not matched to a gene: 27. The CDR3 here is CSAQRQGLGDAEWRIYGYTF. For the CDR3, the DNA is TGCAGTGCTCAAAGACAGGGGTTGGGAGATGCAGAGTGGAGGATCTATGGCTACACCTTC.

This clonotype was picked up a small number of times. The chain recombines TRBV28 with TRBJ1-1, with D possibly matching TRBD1 (5 bases). V lost 7 bases to trimming and J lost 0 bases, with 12 bases between them. Germline V CDR1 and CDR2: MDHEN, SYDVKM. This CDR3 region has 14 residues. Written as DNA, the CDR3 is TGTGCCAGCATCCCCCAGGGCATGAACACTGAAGCTTTCTTT. This gives the protein CASIPQGMNTEAFF.

This clonotype has at least ten counts. This chain joins TRBV11-2 and TRBJ1-1; D possibly corresponds to TRBD1 (5 bases). In germline, CDR1 is SGHAT, CDR2 FQNNGV. This CDR3 region has 15 residues. The V end lost 2 bases, the J end lost 8 bases, and 18 bases lay between the germline ends. CDR3 loop: CASSLRQLPALEAFF. CDR3 bases: TGTGCCAGCAGCTTAAGACAGCTACCGGCACTGGAAGCTTTCTTT.